This is a list of T cell receptor beta chains from one sample in a study of CD8 T cells in ankylosing spondylitis. TCRdb reanalysed the 5' RACE reads using MiXCR and keeps one entry per CDR3 protein. Among roughly 230,000 distinct CDR3 sequences listed, over 15% were seen once. Sequenced material: blood, either unsorted or a sorted T cell fraction (not recorded which). These receptor sequences come from a male donor with ankylosing spondylitis or in good health (not recorded which). Both conserved end residues are part of each CDR3. D genes are given only for firm matches. Clone size is not always given. Where it is, it says once, few, many or a class for expanded clones.

abundance: many; d_gene: NA; len: 14; j_gene: TRBJ2-1; v_gene: TRBV29-1; CDR3aa: CSVGTTVTGREQFF; CDR3nt: TGCAGCGTGGGGACGACTGTTACTGGCCGGGAGCAGTTCTTC
abundance: few; d_gene: TRBD2; len: 18; j_gene: TRBJ2-3; v_gene: TRBV24-1; CDR3aa: CATSDLNLAGDRTDTQYF; CDR3nt: TGTGCCACCAGTGATTTGAACCTAGCGGGAGACCGGACAGATACGCAGTATTTT
abundance: NA; d_gene: TRBD2; len: 13; j_gene: TRBJ2-1; v_gene: TRBV28; CDR3aa: CASTSGGYNEQFF; CDR3nt: TGTGCCAGCACCTCGGGAGGGTACAATGAGCAGTTCTTC
abundance: few; d_gene: TRBD2; len: 18; j_gene: TRBJ2-1; v_gene: TRBV5-1; CDR3aa: CASSLAFWAGGRGNEQFF; CDR3nt: TGCGCCAGCAGCTTGGCCTTCTGGGCGGGAGGGAGAGGCAATGAGCAGTTCTTC
abundance: few; d_gene: NA; len: 15; j_gene: TRBJ2-1; v_gene: TRBV4-1; CDR3aa: CASSQERTVYNEQFF; CDR3nt: TGCGCCAGCAGCCAAGAGAGGACAGTGTACAATGAGCAGTTCTTC
abundance: few; d_gene: TRBD1; len: 14; j_gene: TRBJ1-1; v_gene: TRBV12-3/TRBV12-4; CDR3aa: CASSSGTVNTEAFF; CDR3nt: TGTGCCAGCAGTTCCGGGACAGTGAACACTGAAGCTTTCTTT
abundance: few; d_gene: TRBD2; len: 15; j_gene: TRBJ2-5; v_gene: TRBV7-2; CDR3aa: CASSLGTSVQETQYF; CDR3nt: TGTGCCAGCAGCCTCGGGACTAGCGTACAAGAGACCCAGTACTTC
abundance: many; d_gene: NA; len: 16; j_gene: TRBJ2-7; v_gene: TRBV27; CDR3aa: CASIPYAASVPGEQYF; CDR3nt: TGTGCCAGCATTCCATACGCCGCTTCGGTTCCCGGCGAGCAGTACTTC
abundance: few; d_gene: NA; len: 15; j_gene: TRBJ1-1; v_gene: TRBV9; CDR3aa: CASSLVTGVGTEAFF; CDR3nt: TGTGCCAGCAGCCTCGTTACAGGCGTGGGCACTGAAGCTTTCTTT
abundance: NA; d_gene: NA; len: 15; j_gene: TRBJ2-3; v_gene: TRBV6-1; CDR3aa: CASSKGPHSGDTQYF; CDR3nt: TGTGCCAGCTCAAAGGGGCCTCACTCGGGAGATACGCAGTATTTT
abundance: NA; d_gene: NA; len: 13; j_gene: TRBJ2-7; v_gene: TRBV29-1; CDR3aa: CSVTRRDTGEQYF; CDR3nt: TGCAGCGTTACTAGGCGGGACACGGGAGAGCAGTACTTC
abundance: many; d_gene: NA; len: 14; j_gene: TRBJ2-1; v_gene: TRBV11-1; CDR3aa: CASSLDGPLDEQFF; CDR3nt: TGTGCCAGCAGCTTGGATGGACCTCTCGATGAGCAGTTCTTC
abundance: few; d_gene: NA; len: 13; j_gene: TRBJ1-2; v_gene: TRBV5-5; CDR3aa: CASSLHRVYGYTF; CDR3nt: TGTGCCAGCAGCTTGCACAGGGTCTATGGCTACACCTTC
abundance: NA; d_gene: NA; len: 19; j_gene: TRBJ2-5; v_gene: TRBV11-2; CDR3aa: CASSPGGDFNRVRRGTQYF; CDR3nt: TGTGCCAGCAGCCCTGGGGGCGACTTCAATCGAGTGAGGAGAGGCACCCAGTACTTC
abundance: few; d_gene: TRBD2; len: 16; j_gene: TRBJ2-5; v_gene: TRBV10-3; CDR3aa: CAISEGTSGREETQYF; CDR3nt: TGTGCCATCAGTGAGGGGACTAGCGGGAGAGAGGAGACCCAGTACTTC
abundance: NA; d_gene: TRBD1; len: 16; j_gene: TRBJ1-1; v_gene: TRBV9; CDR3aa: CASSVGQGAGNTEAFF; CDR3nt: TGTGCCAGCAGCGTAGGACAGGGTGCAGGGAACACTGAAGCTTTCTTT
abundance: NA; d_gene: NA; len: 14; j_gene: TRBJ2-7; v_gene: TRBV20-1; CDR3aa: CSARVSRNSYEQYF; CDR3nt: TGCAGTGCTAGAGTTTCCAGGAACTCCTACGAGCAGTACTTC
abundance: few; d_gene: TRBD2; len: 17; j_gene: TRBJ2-3; v_gene: TRBV12-3/TRBV12-4; CDR3aa: CASSGPGLAQRTDTQYF; CDR3nt: TGTGCCAGCAGCGGACCGGGACTAGCGCAACGCACAGATACGCAGTATTTT
abundance: NA; d_gene: NA; len: 14; j_gene: TRBJ1-6; v_gene: TRBV4-2; CDR3aa: CASSQGHVNSPLHF; CDR3nt: TGTGCCAGCAGCCAGGGACATGTGAATTCACCCCTCCACTTT
abundance: NA; d_gene: TRBD2; len: 15; j_gene: TRBJ2-5; v_gene: TRBV19; CDR3aa: CASSPSRTSGETQYF; CDR3nt: TGTGCCAGTAGTCCCTCTCGGACTAGCGGAGAGACCCAGTACTTC
abundance: NA; d_gene: TRBD1; len: 16; j_gene: TRBJ2-3; v_gene: TRBV5-1; CDR3aa: CASIRDRSSSTDTQYF; CDR3nt: TGCGCCAGCATCCGGGACAGAAGCTCTAGCACAGATACGCAGTATTTT
abundance: few; d_gene: NA; len: 13; j_gene: TRBJ2-2; v_gene: TRBV29-1; CDR3aa: CSVESPNTGELFF; CDR3nt: TGCAGCGTTGAATCGCCGAACACCGGGGAGCTGTTTTTT
abundance: NA; d_gene: NA; len: 13; j_gene: TRBJ2-1; v_gene: TRBV12-3/TRBV12-4; CDR3aa: CASSPVVRVEQFF; CDR3nt: TGTGCCAGCAGTCCCGTGGTCAGGGTTGAGCAGTTCTTC
abundance: NA; d_gene: TRBD2; len: 17; j_gene: TRBJ2-3; v_gene: TRBV10-3; CDR3aa: CAISGLTPTSGRDTQYF; CDR3nt: TGTGCCATCAGTGGTCTCACCCCGACTAGCGGGAGAGATACGCAGTATTTT
abundance: many; d_gene: NA; len: 15; j_gene: TRBJ1-4; v_gene: TRBV4-1; CDR3aa: CASNGMWGTNEKLFF; CDR3nt: TGCGCCAGCAACGGGATGTGGGGGACTAATGAAAAACTGTTTTTT
abundance: NA; d_gene: NA; len: 15; j_gene: TRBJ2-3; v_gene: TRBV5-1; CDR3aa: CASSFLGGSTDTQYF; CDR3nt: TGCGCCAGCAGCTTTTTAGGTGGGAGCACAGATACGCAGTATTTT